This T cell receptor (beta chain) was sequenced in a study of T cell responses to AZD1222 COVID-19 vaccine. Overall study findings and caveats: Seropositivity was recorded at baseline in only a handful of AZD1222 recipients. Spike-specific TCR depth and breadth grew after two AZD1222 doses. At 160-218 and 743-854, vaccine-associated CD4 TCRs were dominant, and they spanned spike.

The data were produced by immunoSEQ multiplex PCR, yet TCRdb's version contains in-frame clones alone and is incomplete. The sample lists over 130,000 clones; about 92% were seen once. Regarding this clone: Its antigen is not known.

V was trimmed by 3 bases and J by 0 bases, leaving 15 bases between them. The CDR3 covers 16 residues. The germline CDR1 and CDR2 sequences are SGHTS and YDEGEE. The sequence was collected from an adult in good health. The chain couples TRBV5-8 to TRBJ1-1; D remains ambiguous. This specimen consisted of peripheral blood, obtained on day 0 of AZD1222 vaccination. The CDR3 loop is CASSSGTTSMNTEAFF. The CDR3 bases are TGTGCCAGCAGCTCAGGTACGACATCCATGAACACTGAAGCTTTCTTT.